A selection of T cell receptor beta chains follows, all from one sample in a study of T-cell memory formation after mild COVID-19. TCRdb re-called the 5' RACE reads with MiXCR, one entry per CDR3 protein. This repertoire shows about 430,000 distinct CDR3 sequences, 20% to 25% found once; its top ten account for around 9.5%. Material for sequencing was PBMCs or a T cell subset sorted from them (not recorded which). These receptor sequences come from an adult woman who had mild COVID-19 (a few samples of this study predate the infection). Cell type and time point are not known. Both conserved end residues are part of each CDR3. Fields, in order: clone size, J gene, D gene, V gene, CDR3 DNA, CDR3 protein. D genes are given only for firm matches. The size of a clone is reported for some rows only, either as once, few or many, or as a class for expanded clones.

size: few
J: TRBJ1-1
D: .
V: TRBV7-9
DNA: TGTGCCAGCAGCCCAATGCCGGGGGAGGGCACTGAAGCTTTCTTT
CDR3: CASSPMPGEGTEAFF

size: few
J: TRBJ2-5
D: TRBD2
V: TRBV27
DNA: TGTGCCAGCAGTTCCCTGGGACTAGCGGACCCCCAGTACTTC
CDR3: CASSSLGLADPQYF

size: .
J: TRBJ2-2
D: .
V: TRBV7-9
DNA: TGTGCCAGCAGCTTACCTCCCGGGACCTTTATCGCGAACACCGGGGAGCTGTTTTTT
CDR3: CASSLPPGTFIANTGELFF

size: .
J: TRBJ2-7
D: .
V: TRBV20-1
DNA: TGCAGTGCTAGAGGGACAGCCTACGAGCAGTACTTC
CDR3: CSARGTAYEQYF

size: few
J: TRBJ2-5
D: TRBD1
V: TRBV4-2
DNA: TGTGCCAGCAGCCTTCTGGACAGGTCACAAGAGACCCAGTACTTC
CDR3: CASSLLDRSQETQYF

size: .
J: TRBJ2-3
D: TRBD2
V: TRBV20-1
DNA: TGCAGTGCTCTGCACCTTAGCGGGGGGAGTACAGATACGCAGTATTTT
CDR3: CSALHLSGGSTDTQYF

size: .
J: TRBJ1-6
D: .
V: TRBV6-5
DNA: TGTGCCAGCAACTCTAAAACAGGGTTTACTAATTCACCCCTCCACTTT
CDR3: CASNSKTGFTNSPLHF

size: few
J: TRBJ1-1
D: TRBD1
V: TRBV7-8
DNA: TGTGCCAGCAGCTTCGGACAGGGTTTGAACACTGAAGCTTTCTTT
CDR3: CASSFGQGLNTEAFF

size: few
J: TRBJ2-5
D: TRBD1
V: TRBV15
DNA: TGTGCCACCCTCCTCAGGGGGACCGGGCCCCAAGAGACCCAGTACTTC
CDR3: CATLLRGTGPQETQYF

size: .
J: TRBJ2-2
D: .
V: TRBV7-9
DNA: TGTGCCAGCAGCTCGGGACCCTGGCTAACCGGGGAGCTGTTTTTT
CDR3: CASSSGPWLTGELFF

size: .
J: TRBJ2-3
D: TRBD1
V: TRBV4-1
DNA: TGCGCCAGCAGCCAAGTGGGACAGCGTAGCACAGATACGCAGTATTTT
CDR3: CASSQVGQRSTDTQYF

size: .
J: TRBJ2-3
D: .
V: TRBV6-2/TRBV6-3
DNA: TGTGCCAGCAGTTACTCGACTCCAACAGGGATGGCGCAGTATTTT
CDR3: CASSYSTPTGMAQYF

size: .
J: TRBJ2-4
D: .
V: TRBV15
DNA: TGTGCCACCAGCGGGGGGGCCGGGCCAGCGGCCAAAAACATTCAGTACTTC
CDR3: CATSGGAGPAAKNIQYF

size: few
J: TRBJ2-7
D: TRBD2
V: TRBV5-1
DNA: TGCGCCAGCAGCAGGCGGGGGGACTACTCCTACGAGCAGTACTTC
CDR3: CASSRRGDYSYEQYF

size: .
J: TRBJ2-7
D: TRBD2
V: TRBV7-9
DNA: TGTGCCAGCAGCTTACGGTCTAGCGGGAGTTCTGACGAGCAGTACTTC
CDR3: CASSLRSSGSSDEQYF

size: few
J: TRBJ1-3
D: .
V: TRBV7-9
DNA: TGTGCCAGCAGCTTTCCGGGCGTCTCTGGAAACACCATATATTTT
CDR3: CASSFPGVSGNTIYF

size: .
J: TRBJ1-6
D: .
V: TRBV30
DNA: TGTGCCTGGAGCGCCACAGGGATCGGTTCACCCCTCCACTTT
CDR3: CAWSATGIGSPLHF

size: .
J: TRBJ2-7
D: .
V: TRBV15
DNA: TGTGCCACCAGCAGAGTAAGGGACGGCGAGTACGAGCAGTACTTC
CDR3: CATSRVRDGEYEQYF

size: once
J: TRBJ2-5
D: .
V: TRBV29-1
DNA: TGCAGCGTTGAACTCCTACAAGAGACCCAGTACTTC
CDR3: CSVELLQETQYF

size: .
J: TRBJ2-7
D: .
V: TRBV4-1
DNA: TGCGCCAGCAGCCTCTCTCCGCGTGACGAGCAGTACTTC
CDR3: CASSLSPRDEQYF

size: .
J: TRBJ2-1
D: TRBD2
V: TRBV14
DNA: TGTGCCAGCAGCCAAGATCTAAGAAGCGGGAGAGACAATGAGCAGTTCTTC
CDR3: CASSQDLRSGRDNEQFF

size: .
J: TRBJ2-1
D: .
V: TRBV4-1
DNA: TGCGCCAGCAGCCAGGGTTACTCCTACAATGAGCAGTTCTTC
CDR3: CASSQGYSYNEQFF

size: few
J: TRBJ2-5
D: .
V: TRBV24-1
DNA: TGTGCCACCAGTGGGGCGAACGGTGGGACCCAGTACTTC
CDR3: CATSGANGGTQYF

size: .
J: TRBJ2-7
D: .
V: TRBV2
DNA: TGTGCCAGCAGAATACAGGGCGGGCAGTACTTC
CDR3: CASRIQGGQYF

size: .
J: TRBJ1-3
D: TRBD1
V: TRBV9
DNA: TGTGCCAGCAGCGCCCCGGACAGGTCAGGAAACACCATATATTTT
CDR3: CASSAPDRSGNTIYF

size: .
J: TRBJ1-2
D: TRBD1
V: TRBV20-1
DNA: TGCAGTGCTCAACTTGCCGGGACAGAGTCTAACTATGGCTACACCTTC
CDR3: CSAQLAGTESNYGYTF

size: few
J: TRBJ1-2
D: .
V: TRBV5-1
DNA: TGCGCCAGCAGCCCTACGACAGCTAACTATGGCTACACCTTC
CDR3: CASSPTTANYGYTF

size: .
J: TRBJ2-3
D: .
V: TRBV24-1
DNA: TGTGCCACCAGTGATTTCGACGGGACAGATACGCAGTATTTT
CDR3: CATSDFDGTDTQYF

size: .
J: TRBJ2-7
D: TRBD2
V: TRBV11-1
DNA: TGTGCCAGCAGCTCCGGAACTAGCGGGCTCTCCTACGAGCAGTACTTC
CDR3: CASSSGTSGLSYEQYF

size: .
J: TRBJ2-2
D: TRBD2
V: TRBV19
DNA: TGTGCCAGTGGTCGGAGGCGTAGCGGGGGCAACACCGGGGAGCTGTTTTTT
CDR3: CASGRRRSGGNTGELFF

size: many
J: TRBJ1-5
D: .
V: TRBV6-1
DNA: TGTGCCAGCAAGTCGGACGGGGGGCGTCAGCCCCAGCATTTT
CDR3: CASKSDGGRQPQHF

size: .
J: TRBJ2-3
D: .
V: TRBV6-6
DNA: TGTGCCAGCAGTCCCCCCAGCGGGCGTCGAAGCACAGATACGCAGTATTTT
CDR3: CASSPPSGRRSTDTQYF

size: many
J: TRBJ2-2
D: .
V: TRBV15
DNA: TGTGCCACCAGCAGAGTAAAAGGGACACGGGAGACCGGGGAGCTGTTTTTT
CDR3: CATSRVKGTRETGELFF

size: few
J: TRBJ2-2
D: TRBD2
V: TRBV4-1
DNA: TGCGCCAGCAGCCAAGTAGGTAGCGGGGGCCCGAACACCGGGGAGCTGTTTTTT
CDR3: CASSQVGSGGPNTGELFF

size: .
J: TRBJ1-5
D: TRBD1
V: TRBV5-5
DNA: TGTGCCAGCAGCTTCGGGACAGGGTTTGGTCAGCCCCAGCATTTT
CDR3: CASSFGTGFGQPQHF

size: few
J: TRBJ1-1
D: .
V: TRBV7-9
DNA: TGTGCCAGCAGCCGACCGGATTTAGCTGAAGCTTTCTTT
CDR3: CASSRPDLAEAFF

size: .
J: TRBJ2-5
D: .
V: TRBV5-6
DNA: TGTGCCAGCAGCTTTCAAGGAGTCCGAAAAGAGACCCAGTACTTC
CDR3: CASSFQGVRKETQYF

size: few
J: TRBJ1-5
D: .
V: TRBV24-1
DNA: TGTGCCACCAGTGATTGGGGACGACCCGAGAGGATCCAGCCCCAGCATTTT
CDR3: CATSDWGRPERIQPQHF

size: few
J: TRBJ1-1
D: TRBD1
V: TRBV12-3/TRBV12-4
DNA: TGTGCCAGCAGTTCGTTACAGGGGGCCGCTTTCTTT
CDR3: CASSSLQGAAFF

size: .
J: TRBJ2-3
D: .
V: TRBV11-2
DNA: TGTGCCAGCAGCCTTAGGACGGGAAGGACAGATACGCAGTATTTT
CDR3: CASSLRTGRTDTQYF

size: few
J: TRBJ2-1
D: .
V: TRBV7-8
DNA: TGTGCCAGCAGCGCGACCGGGGGCGGGTACAATGAGCAGTTCTTC
CDR3: CASSATGGGYNEQFF

size: .
J: TRBJ2-7
D: TRBD2
V: TRBV19
DNA: TGTGCCAGTAGTATCCCCGGGACTAGCGGTCACTACGAGCAGTACTTC
CDR3: CASSIPGTSGHYEQYF

size: .
J: TRBJ2-1
D: .
V: TRBV20-1
DNA: TGCAGTGCTAGAGTGGGGCTTGAGCAGTTCTTC
CDR3: CSARVGLEQFF

size: .
J: TRBJ2-2
D: .
V: TRBV11-1
DNA: TGTGCCAGCAGCCCGAAGACTAGTAACACCGGGGAGCTGTTTTTT
CDR3: CASSPKTSNTGELFF

size: .
J: TRBJ2-1
D: .
V: TRBV10-3
DNA: TGTGCCATCAGTGAGCGGACGGGCCATGAGCAGTTCTTC
CDR3: CAISERTGHEQFF